Following are 5 T cell receptor beta chains from one sample sequenced in a study of CDR3 diversity in severe acne. From the PCR reads, TCRdb called clonotypes with MiXCR, one entry per CDR3 protein. The table lists over 90,000 distinct CDR3 sequences, roughly half of them singletons. Sample: blood. The receptors derive from a male donor with acne.

This rearrangement joins TRBV2 to TRBJ2-7; 8 bases match TRBD1. V was pared by 7 bases and J by 3 bases, with 5 bases of the junction left unmatched. Germline CDR1 reads SNHLY; CDR2 reads FYNNEI. The CDR3 runs 13 residues. The CDR3 DNA sequence: TGTGCCAGCAAGGCCGGACAGGGCTACGAGCAGTACTTC. Its translation: CASKAGQGYEQYF.

The chain carries TRBV7-2 and TRBJ2-2; TRBD1 matches 10 bases. Germline-derived CDR1 and CDR2 are SGHTA and FQGNSA. V lost 5 bases, J lost 6 bases, and 3 bases stayed unmatched. The CDR3 has 14 amino acids. The CDR3 DNA reads as TGTGCCAGCAGCCCTGGACAGGGGGCCGGGGAGCTGTTTTTT. This translates into CASSPGQGAGELFF.

Only one count was recorded for this clonotype. A much more abundant neighbour one base away suggests this may be a read error. The rearrangement joins TRBV19 to TRBJ2-2; possibly TRBD1 or TRBD2 for D (5 bases each). The CDR3 is 14 amino acids. Germline CDR1 LNHDA, CDR2 SQIVND (reference sequence). CDR3 residues: CASSIRPDTGEPFF. The CDR3 coding sequence is TGTGCCAGTAGTATAAGGCCGGACACCGGGGAGCCGTTTTTT. Supplemented by reference TRBV19 and TRBJ2-2, the full variable domain reads DGGITQSPKYLFRKEGQNVTLSCEQNLNHDAMYWYRQDPGQGLRLIYYSQIVNDFQKGDIAEGYSVSREKKESFPLTVTSAQKNPTAFYLCASSIRPDTGEPFFGEGSRLTVL.

This clonotype was detected ten times or more. This chain connects TRBV19 to TRBJ2-5; D unresolved. Germline-derived CDR1 and CDR2 are LNHDA and SQIVND (reference sequence). Between the trimmed V and J ends, which lost 3 bases and 3 bases, there was a span of 14 bases. CDR3 size: 15 residues. The CDR3 is CASSMGRIQKETQYF. In DNA, the CDR3 is TGTGCCAGTAGTATGGGAAGAATCCAGAAAGAGACCCAGTACTTC.

This clonotype has only one observation. V and J are TRBV4-1 and TRBJ2-6, with TRBD1 as a possible D gene (5 bases). Germline CDR1 and CDR2: MGHRA and YSYEKL. The CDR3 loop spans 19 amino acids. V was cut by 3 bases and J by 1 base, with 19 bases left in between. The CDR3: CASSHVGVGMTSGANVLTF. As DNA, the CDR3 is TGCGCCAGCAGCCACGTAGGGGTGGGAATGACATCTGGGGCCAACGTCCTGACTTTC.